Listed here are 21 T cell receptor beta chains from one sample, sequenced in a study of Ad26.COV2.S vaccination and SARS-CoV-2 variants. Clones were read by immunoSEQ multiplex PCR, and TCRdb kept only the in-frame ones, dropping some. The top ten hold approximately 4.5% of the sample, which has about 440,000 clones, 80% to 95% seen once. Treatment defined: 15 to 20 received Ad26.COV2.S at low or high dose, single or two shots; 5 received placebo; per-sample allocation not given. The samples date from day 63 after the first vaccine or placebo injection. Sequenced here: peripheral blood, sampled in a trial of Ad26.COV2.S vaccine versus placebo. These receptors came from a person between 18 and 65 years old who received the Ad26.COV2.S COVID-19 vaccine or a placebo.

The CDR3 protein is CASSHSPKTQYF. CDR3 sequence (DNA): TGTGCCAGCAGTCATTCCCCGAAGACCCAGTACTTC. The chain has TRBV11-1 and TRBJ2-5; D is unresolved. V dropped 6 bases and J dropped 6 bases, with 11 bases sitting between them. The CDR3 length is 12 residues. Per the germline V gene, CDR1 is SGHAT and CDR2 is FQDESV (reference sequence).

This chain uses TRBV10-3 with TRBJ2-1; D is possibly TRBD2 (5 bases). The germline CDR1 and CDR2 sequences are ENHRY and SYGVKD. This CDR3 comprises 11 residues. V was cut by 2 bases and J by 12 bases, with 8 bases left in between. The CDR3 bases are TGTGCCATCAGTGAGGAGGGCGGGCAGTTCTTC. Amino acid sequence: CAISEEGGQFF.

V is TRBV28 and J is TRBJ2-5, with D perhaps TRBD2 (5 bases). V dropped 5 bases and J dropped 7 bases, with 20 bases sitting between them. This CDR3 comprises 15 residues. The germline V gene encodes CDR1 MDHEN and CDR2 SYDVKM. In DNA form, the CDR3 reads TGTGCCAGCAGTCCCTTGACTACCCCAGTAGGGACCCAGTACTTC. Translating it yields CASSPLTTPVGTQYF.

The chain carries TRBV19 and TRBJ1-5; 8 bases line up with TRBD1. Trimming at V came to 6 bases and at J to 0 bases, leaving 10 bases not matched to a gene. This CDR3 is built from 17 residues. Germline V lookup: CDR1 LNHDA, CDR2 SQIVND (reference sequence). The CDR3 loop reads CASRDQGAQYSNQPQHF. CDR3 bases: TGTGCCAGTAGGGACCAGGGGGCCCAGTATAGCAATCAGCCCCAGCATTTT.

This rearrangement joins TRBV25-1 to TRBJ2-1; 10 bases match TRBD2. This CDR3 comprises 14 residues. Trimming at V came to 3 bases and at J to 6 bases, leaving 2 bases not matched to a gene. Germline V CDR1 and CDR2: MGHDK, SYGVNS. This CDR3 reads CASSDPSGSNEQFF. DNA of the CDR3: TGTGCCAGCAGTGATCCTAGCGGGAGCAATGAGCAGTTCTTC.

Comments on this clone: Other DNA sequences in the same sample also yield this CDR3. The CDR3 DNA is TGTGCCAGCAGCTTGACGGGATACGAGCAGTACTTC. Its translation: CASSLTGYEQYF. This sequence joins TRBV7-9 and TRBJ2-7, with TRBD2 as a possible D gene (5 bases). CDR1 SEHNR and CDR2 FQNEAQ come from the germline V gene (reference sequence). This CDR3 has 12 amino acids. V lost 3 bases, J lost 4 bases, and 7 bases lay in between.

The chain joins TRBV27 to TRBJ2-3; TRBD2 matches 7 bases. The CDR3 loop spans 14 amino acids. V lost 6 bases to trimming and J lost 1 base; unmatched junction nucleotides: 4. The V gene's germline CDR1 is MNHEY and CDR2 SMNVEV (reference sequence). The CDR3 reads CASRRGIGTDTQYF. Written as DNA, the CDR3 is TGTGCCAGCAGGCGGGGGATAGGCACAGATACGCAGTATTTT.

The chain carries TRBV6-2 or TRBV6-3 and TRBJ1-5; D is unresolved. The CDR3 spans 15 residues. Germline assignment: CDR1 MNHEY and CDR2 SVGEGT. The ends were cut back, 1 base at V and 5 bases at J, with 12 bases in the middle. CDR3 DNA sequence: TGTGCCAGCAGTTACTACCGTGGGGTGGATCAGCCCCAGCATTTT. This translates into CASSYYRGVDQPQHF.

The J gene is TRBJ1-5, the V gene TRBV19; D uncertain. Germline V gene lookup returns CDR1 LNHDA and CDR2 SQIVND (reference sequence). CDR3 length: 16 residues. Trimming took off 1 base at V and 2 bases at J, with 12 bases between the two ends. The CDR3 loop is CASSIGLMGGNQPQHF. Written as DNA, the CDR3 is TGTGCCAGTAGTATAGGTTTAATGGGAGGCAATCAGCCCCAGCATTTT.

CDR3 DNA: TGTGCCAGCAGCCAAGTGGCGGGGGCCTACGAGCAGTACTTC. This gives the protein CASSQVAGAYEQYF. This chain connects TRBV3-1 (or the pseudogene TRBV3-2) to TRBJ2-7; TRBD2 matches at 7 bases. Germline V CDR1 and CDR2: LGHDT, YNNKEL (reference sequence). V dropped 1 base and J dropped 2; count of bases not matched to a gene: 2. CDR3 size: 14 residues.

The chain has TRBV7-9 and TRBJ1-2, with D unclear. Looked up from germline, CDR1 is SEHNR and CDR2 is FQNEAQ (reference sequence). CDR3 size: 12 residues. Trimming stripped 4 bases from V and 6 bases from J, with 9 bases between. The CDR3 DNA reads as TGTGCCAGCAGCTCGGAAACAAATGGCTACACCTTC. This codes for CASSSETNGYTF.

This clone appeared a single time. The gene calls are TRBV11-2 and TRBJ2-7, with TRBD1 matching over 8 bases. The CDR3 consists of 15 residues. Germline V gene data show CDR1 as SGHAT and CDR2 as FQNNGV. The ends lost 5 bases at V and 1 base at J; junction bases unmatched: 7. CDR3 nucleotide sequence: TGTGCCAGCAGCCCACAGGGGGGTGTATCCTACGAGCAGTACTTC. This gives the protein CASSPQGGVSYEQYF.

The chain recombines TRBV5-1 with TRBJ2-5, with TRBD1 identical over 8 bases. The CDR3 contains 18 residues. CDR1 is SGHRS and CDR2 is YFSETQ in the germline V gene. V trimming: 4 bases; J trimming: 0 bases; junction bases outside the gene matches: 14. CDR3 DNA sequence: TGCGCCAGCAGCCTACGGACAGGGAAGATACATCACCAAGAGACCCAGTACTTC. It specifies CASSLRTGKIHHQETQYF.

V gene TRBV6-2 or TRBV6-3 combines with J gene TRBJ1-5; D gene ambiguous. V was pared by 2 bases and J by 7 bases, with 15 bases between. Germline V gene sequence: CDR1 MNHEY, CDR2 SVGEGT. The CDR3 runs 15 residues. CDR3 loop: CASSYGVGEGQPQHF. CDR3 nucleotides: TGTGCCAGCAGTTACGGAGTGGGTGAAGGCCAGCCCCAGCATTTT.

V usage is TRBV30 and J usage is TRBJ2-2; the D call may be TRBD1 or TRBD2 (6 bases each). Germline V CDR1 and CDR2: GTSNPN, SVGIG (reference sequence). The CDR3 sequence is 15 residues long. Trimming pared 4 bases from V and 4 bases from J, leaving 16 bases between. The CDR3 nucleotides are TGTGCCTGGACTCGCGGGATGGGGGCCACCGGGGAGCTGTTTTTT. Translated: CAWTRGMGATGELFF.

CDR3 bases: TGTGCCAGCAGCTTAGCGGGGGGGCCGACCGGGGAGCTGTTTTTT. Translating it yields CASSLAGGPTGELFF. The rearrangement joins TRBV7-9 to TRBJ2-2, with a weak D call TRBD2 (7 bases). Trimming left V 0 bases short and J 5 bases short, with 10 bases between. CDR3 length equals 15 residues. From germline, CDR1 is SEHNR and CDR2 FQNEAQ (reference sequence).

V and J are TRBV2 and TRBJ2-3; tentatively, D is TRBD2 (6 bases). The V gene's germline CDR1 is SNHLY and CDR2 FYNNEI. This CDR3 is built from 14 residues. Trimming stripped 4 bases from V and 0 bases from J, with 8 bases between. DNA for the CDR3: TGTGCCAGCAGTGTAGCGGCTAGCACAGATACGCAGTATTTT. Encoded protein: CASSVAASTDTQYF.

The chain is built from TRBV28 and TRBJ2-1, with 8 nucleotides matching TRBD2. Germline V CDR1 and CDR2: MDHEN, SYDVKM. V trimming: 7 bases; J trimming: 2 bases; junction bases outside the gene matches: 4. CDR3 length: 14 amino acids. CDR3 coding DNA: TGTGCCAGCAATAGCGGGGAAACCTACAATGAGCAGTTCTTC. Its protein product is CASNSGETYNEQFF.

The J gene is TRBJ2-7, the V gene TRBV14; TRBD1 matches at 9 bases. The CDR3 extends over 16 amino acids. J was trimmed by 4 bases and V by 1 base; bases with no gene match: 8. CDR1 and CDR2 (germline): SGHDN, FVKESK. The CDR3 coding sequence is TGTGCCAGCAGCCAAGTCCCGGACAGGGGTATGTACGAGCAGTACTTC. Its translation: CASSQVPDRGMYEQYF. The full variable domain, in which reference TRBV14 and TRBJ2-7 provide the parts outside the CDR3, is EAGVTQFPSHSVIEKGQTVTLRCDPISGHDNLYWYRRVMGKEIKFLLHFVKESKQDESGMPNNRFLAERTGGTYSTLKVQPAELEDSGVYFCASSQVPDRGMYEQYFGPGTRLTVT.

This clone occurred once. CDR3 bases: TGTGCCAGCAGCCCTGGACTAGCGGGAGGGGTTGGAGATACGCAGTATTTT. It is translated as CASSPGLAGGVGDTQYF. This rearrangement joins TRBV7-2 to TRBJ2-3; 15 nucleotides align to TRBD2. The CDR3 has 17 residues. V lost 5 bases and J lost 5; bases outside the gene matches: 8. Germline V gene lookup returns CDR1 SGHTA and CDR2 FQGNSA.

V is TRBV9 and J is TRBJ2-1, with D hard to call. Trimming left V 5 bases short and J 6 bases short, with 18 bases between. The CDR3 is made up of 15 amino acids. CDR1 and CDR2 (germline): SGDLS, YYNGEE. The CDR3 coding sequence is TGTGCCAGCAGTGCAAGACTCGGGCCCGTCAATGAGCAGTTCTTC. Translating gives CASSARLGPVNEQFF.